This TCR beta chain originates from a study of tumor-infiltrating lymphocytes in primary liver carcinoma. For the study at large: Stage T1-T3 N0M0 and a size of 4.2 to 10 cm characterized the tumors.

Overall study results and limits: Researchers found tumor-adjacent and tumor-blood pairs overlapped less than tumor region pairs.

In this sample, this clonotype turned up many times. Its antigen remains unknown. Just one base apart from a much larger clone, this may be a read error. Starting material for RNA and DNA co-extraction consisted of roughly 17-31 mg of unsorted bulk tissue. Chronic HBV infection affected patients, none of whom had received treatment. Starting from around 500 ng of total RNA, TCR beta cDNA was produced with a primer in the constant region. Employing slightly modified ARM-PCR, three nested multiplex PCR rounds were run, and these gave rise to the TCR beta libraries. MiXCR, applied by TCRdb to the multiplex PCR reads, yields one record per CDR3 protein. The data show just under 95,000 distinct CDR3 sequences, 65% to 70% seen once. The clonotype was recovered from a man in his forties with primary liver carcinoma and hepatitis B virus infection. Sequencing was carried out using tumor-adjacent normal liver tissue.

The CDR3 coding sequence is TGTGCCAGCAGCCTTGGGGGGGGGCTGTTTTTT. It encodes CASSLGGGLFF. The chain uses TRBV11-1 and TRBJ2-2, with 7 nucleotides matching TRBD2. CDR1 and CDR2 from the germline V gene are SGHAT and FQDESV (reference sequence). The CDR3 spans 11 residues.